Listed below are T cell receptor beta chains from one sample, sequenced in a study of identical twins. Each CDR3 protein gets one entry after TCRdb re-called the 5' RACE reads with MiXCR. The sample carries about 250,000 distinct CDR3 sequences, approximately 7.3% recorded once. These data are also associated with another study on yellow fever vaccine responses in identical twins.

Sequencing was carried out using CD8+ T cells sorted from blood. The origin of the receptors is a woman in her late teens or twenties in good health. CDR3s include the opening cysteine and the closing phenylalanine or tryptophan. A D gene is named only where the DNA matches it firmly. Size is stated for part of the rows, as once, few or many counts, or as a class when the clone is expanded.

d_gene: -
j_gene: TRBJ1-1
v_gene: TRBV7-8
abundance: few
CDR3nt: TGTGCCAGCAGCTTAACAGGGATTTTTACTGAAGCTTTCTTT
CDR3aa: CASSLTGIFTEAFF

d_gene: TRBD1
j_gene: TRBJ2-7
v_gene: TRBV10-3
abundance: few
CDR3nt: TGTGCCATCAGTGCGTGGGGACAGGGCTCTTGGGAGCAGTACTTC
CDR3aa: CAISAWGQGSWEQYF

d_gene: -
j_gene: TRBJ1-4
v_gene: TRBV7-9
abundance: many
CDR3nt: TGTGCCAGCAGCCTGAACTTGAATGAAAAACTGTTTTTT
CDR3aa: CASSLNLNEKLFF

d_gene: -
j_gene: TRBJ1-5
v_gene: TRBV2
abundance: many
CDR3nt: TGTGCCAGCAGTGAAGGGCAGCTTAGCAATCAGCCCCAGCATTTT
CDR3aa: CASSEGQLSNQPQHF

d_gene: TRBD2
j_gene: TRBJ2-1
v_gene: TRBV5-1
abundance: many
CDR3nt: TGCGCCAGCAGCTATACTAGCGGGGGCGACGATGAGCAGTTCTTC
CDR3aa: CASSYTSGGDDEQFF

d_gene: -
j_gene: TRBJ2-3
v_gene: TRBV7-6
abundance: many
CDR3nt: TGTGCCAGCAGCTTAGGGGGTGGGGCTACAGATACGCAGTATTTT
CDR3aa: CASSLGGGATDTQYF

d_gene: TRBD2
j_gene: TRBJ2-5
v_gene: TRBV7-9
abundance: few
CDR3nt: TGTGCCAGCAGCTTAGGAGGGCGGGAGAAGTACTTC
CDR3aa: CASSLGGREKYF

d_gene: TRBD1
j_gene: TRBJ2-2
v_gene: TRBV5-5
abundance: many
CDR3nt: TGTGCCAGCAGCCAGGGGGAGCTTATCCGGAACACCGGGGAGCTGTTTTTT
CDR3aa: CASSQGELIRNTGELFF

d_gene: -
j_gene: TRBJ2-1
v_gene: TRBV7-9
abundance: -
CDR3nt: TGTGCCAGCAGCTTAACCTCCAGCGCGAGCTCCTACAATGAGCAGTTCTTC
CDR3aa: CASSLTSSASSYNEQFF

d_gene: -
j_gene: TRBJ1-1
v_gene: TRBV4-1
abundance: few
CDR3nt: TGCGCCAGCAGCCAAGGACCCCTCGGGTCTGAAGCTTTCTTT
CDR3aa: CASSQGPLGSEAFF

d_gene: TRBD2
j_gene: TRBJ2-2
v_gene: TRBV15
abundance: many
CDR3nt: TGTGCCACCAGCACTAGCGGGAGAGTCACCGGGGAGCTGTTTTTT
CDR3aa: CATSTSGRVTGELFF

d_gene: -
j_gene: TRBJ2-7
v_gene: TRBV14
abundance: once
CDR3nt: TGTGCCAGCAGCCAGGGTCAGGCCTTCGAGCAGTACTTC
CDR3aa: CASSQGQAFEQYF

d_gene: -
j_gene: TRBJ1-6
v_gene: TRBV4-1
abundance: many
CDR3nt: TGCGCCAGCAGCCACCTAAATTCGGGGGCATCCTATAATTCACCCCTCCACTTT
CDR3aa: CASSHLNSGASYNSPLHF

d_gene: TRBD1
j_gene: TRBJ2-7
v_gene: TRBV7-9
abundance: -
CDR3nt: TGTGCCAGCAGCCCGCGGGACAGGGGAGCAGGGGAGCAGTACTTC
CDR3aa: CASSPRDRGAGEQYF

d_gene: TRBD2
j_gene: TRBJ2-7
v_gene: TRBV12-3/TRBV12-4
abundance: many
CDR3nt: TGTGCCAGCAGTCCTAAACCGGGACTACCATACGAGCAGTACTTC
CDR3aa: CASSPKPGLPYEQYF

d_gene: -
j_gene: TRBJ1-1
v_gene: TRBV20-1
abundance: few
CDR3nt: TGCAGTGTAACGCAGGGATTGGGCACTGAAGCTTTCTTT
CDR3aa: CSVTQGLGTEAFF

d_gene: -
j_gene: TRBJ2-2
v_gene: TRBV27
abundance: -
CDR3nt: TGTGCCAGCAGTCATTCAGGTGCAGGGGGGATGGAGCTGTTTTTT
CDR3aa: CASSHSGAGGMELFF

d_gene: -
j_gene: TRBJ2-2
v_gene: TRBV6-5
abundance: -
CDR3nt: TGTGCCAGCAGATCTACTTCAACCGGGGAGCTGTTTTTT
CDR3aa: CASRSTSTGELFF

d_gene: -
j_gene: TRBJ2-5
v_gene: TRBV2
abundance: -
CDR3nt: TGTGCCAGCAGCGCGGGACTCTTCCTAGAGACCCAGTACTTC
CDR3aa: CASSAGLFLETQYF

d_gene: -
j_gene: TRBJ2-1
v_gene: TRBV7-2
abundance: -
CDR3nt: TGTGCCAGCAGCTTAACTCTAGCTAAGACGAATGAGCAGTTCTTC
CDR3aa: CASSLTLAKTNEQFF

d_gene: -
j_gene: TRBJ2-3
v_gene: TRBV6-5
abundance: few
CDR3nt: TGTGCCAGCAGTTACTCCCAAGGCGAAATCACAGATACGCAGTATTTT
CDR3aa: CASSYSQGEITDTQYF

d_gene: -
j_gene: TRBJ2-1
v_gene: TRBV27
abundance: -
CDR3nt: TGTGCCAGCAGTTTATCCGCCGGGCGGTCCTACAATGAGCAGTTCTTC
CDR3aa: CASSLSAGRSYNEQFF

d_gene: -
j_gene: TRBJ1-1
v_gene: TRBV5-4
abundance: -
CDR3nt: TGTGCCAGCAGCTTGGCCGGGGGTGGGAGCACTGAAGCTTTCTTT
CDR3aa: CASSLAGGGSTEAFF

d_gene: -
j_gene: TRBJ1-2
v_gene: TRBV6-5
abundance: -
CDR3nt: TGTGCCAGCAGTTACTCCAAGGGATACTATGGCTACACCTTC
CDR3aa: CASSYSKGYYGYTF

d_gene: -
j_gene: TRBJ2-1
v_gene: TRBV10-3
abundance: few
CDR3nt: TGTGCCATCTACAGGGAGAGGGGCAATGAGCAGTTCTTC
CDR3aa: CAIYRERGNEQFF

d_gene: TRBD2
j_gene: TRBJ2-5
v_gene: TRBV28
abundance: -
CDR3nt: TGTGCCAGCAGTACCGCCGACAGACTAGCGGGAGGGTGGGGAGAGACCCAGTACTTC
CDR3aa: CASSTADRLAGGWGETQYF

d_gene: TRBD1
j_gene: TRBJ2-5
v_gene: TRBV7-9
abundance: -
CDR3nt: TGTGCCAGCAGCAAGACAGGGGCTATGGAAAAGACCCAGTACTTC
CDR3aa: CASSKTGAMEKTQYF

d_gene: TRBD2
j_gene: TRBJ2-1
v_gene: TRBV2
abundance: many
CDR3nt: TGTGCCAGCAGAATACTAGCGGGGAGCTCCTACAATGAGCAGTTCTTC
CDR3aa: CASRILAGSSYNEQFF

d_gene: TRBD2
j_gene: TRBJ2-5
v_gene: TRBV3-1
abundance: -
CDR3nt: TGTGCCAGCAGCCAAGGGGATAGCGGGAGAGGGCGGGAGACCCAGTACTTC
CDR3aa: CASSQGDSGRGRETQYF

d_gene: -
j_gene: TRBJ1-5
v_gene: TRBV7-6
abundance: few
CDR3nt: TGTGCCAGCAGCCGGACTGACAATCAGCCCCAGCATTTT
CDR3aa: CASSRTDNQPQHF

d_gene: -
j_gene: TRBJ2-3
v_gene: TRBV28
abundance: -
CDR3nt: TGTGCCAGCAGTAAGGACACCACAGATACGCAGTATTTT
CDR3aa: CASSKDTTDTQYF

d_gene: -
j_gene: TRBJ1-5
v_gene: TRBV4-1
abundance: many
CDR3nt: TGCGCCAGCAGCCAAGGCACACATAGCAATCAGCCCCAGCATTTT
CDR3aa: CASSQGTHSNQPQHF

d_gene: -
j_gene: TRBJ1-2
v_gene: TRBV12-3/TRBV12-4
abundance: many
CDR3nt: TGTGCCATCTACGGAAGGCGCAGCTATGGCTACACCTTC
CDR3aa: CAIYGRRSYGYTF

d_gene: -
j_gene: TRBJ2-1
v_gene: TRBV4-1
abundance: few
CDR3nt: TGCGCCAGCAGCCAAGATGCCGGGAGATACCCCTACAATGAGCAGTTCTTC
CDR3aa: CASSQDAGRYPYNEQFF

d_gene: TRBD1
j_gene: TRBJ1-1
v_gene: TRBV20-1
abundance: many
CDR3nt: TGCAGTGCTAGAGAGGGCGGACAGGGCGGAACTGAAGCTTTCTTT
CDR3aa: CSAREGGQGGTEAFF

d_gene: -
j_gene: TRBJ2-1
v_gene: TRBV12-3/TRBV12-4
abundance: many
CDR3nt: TGTGCCAGCACCTCAGAACTGTACAATGAGCAGTTCTTC
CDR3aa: CASTSELYNEQFF

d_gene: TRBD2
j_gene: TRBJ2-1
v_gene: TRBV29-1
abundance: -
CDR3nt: TGCAGCGTTGAAGATTTGCGGGAGAACAATGAGCAGTTCTTC
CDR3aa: CSVEDLRENNEQFF

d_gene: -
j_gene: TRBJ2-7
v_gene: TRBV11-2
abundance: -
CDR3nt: TGTGCCAGCAGCTACGGGGACGGGGGCACCTACGAGCAGTACTTC
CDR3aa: CASSYGDGGTYEQYF

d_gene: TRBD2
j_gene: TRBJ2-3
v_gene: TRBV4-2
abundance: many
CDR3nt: TGTGCCAGCAGCCAAGATTATGGAGCGGGGGCAGATACGCAGTATTTT
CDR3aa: CASSQDYGAGADTQYF

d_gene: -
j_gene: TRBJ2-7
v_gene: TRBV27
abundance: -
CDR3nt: TGTGCCAGCTTGGGGGGAGATGGCTACGAGCAGTGCTTC
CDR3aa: CASLGGDGYEQCF

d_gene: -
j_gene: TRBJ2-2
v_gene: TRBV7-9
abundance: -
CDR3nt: TGTGCCAGCATCCCAGACCAATTCACCGGGGAGCTGTTTTTT
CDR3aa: CASIPDQFTGELFF

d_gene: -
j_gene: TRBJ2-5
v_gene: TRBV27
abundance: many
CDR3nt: TGTGCCAGCAGTTTGTACCGGGGGATACAAGAGACCCAGTACTTC
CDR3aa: CASSLYRGIQETQYF

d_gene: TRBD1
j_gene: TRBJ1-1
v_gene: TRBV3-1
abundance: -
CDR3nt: TGTGCCAGCAGCCAAGGATGGGACAGGGCACTTGAAGCTTTCTTT
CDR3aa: CASSQGWDRALEAFF

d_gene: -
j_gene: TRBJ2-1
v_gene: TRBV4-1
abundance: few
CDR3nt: TGCGCCAGCAGCCAGACCCCCCTTAGCGTCAGTGAGCAGTTCTTC
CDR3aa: CASSQTPLSVSEQFF

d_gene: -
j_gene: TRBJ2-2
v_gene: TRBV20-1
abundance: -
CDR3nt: TGCAGTGTGAAGAACACCGGGGAGCTGTTTTTT
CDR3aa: CSVKNTGELFF

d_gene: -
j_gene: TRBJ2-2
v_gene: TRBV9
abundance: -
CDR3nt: TGTGCCAGCAGCGTAGTGGAAGGGACCGGGGAGCTGTTTTTT
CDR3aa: CASSVVEGTGELFF

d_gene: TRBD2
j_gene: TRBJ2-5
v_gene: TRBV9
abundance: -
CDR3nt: TGTGCCAGCAGCGTAGTTCCTAGCGGGGCGCAAGAGACCCAGTACTTC
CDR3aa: CASSVVPSGAQETQYF

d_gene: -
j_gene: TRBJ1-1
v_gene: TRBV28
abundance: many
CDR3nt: TGTGCCAGCAGTTTTGTTGGCTTAATCACGGCTGAAGCTTTCTTT
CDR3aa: CASSFVGLITAEAFF

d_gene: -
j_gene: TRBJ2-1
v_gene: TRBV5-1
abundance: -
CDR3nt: TGCGCCAGTAAAGAAGGCGACTCGCAGACCTCCTACAATGAGCAGTTCTTC
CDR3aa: CASKEGDSQTSYNEQFF

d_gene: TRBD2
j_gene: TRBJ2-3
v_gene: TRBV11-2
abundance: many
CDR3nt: TGTGCCAGCAGCCCGCGACTAGCGGGGGGCCGAGCGGCAGATACGCAGTATTTT
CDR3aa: CASSPRLAGGRAADTQYF

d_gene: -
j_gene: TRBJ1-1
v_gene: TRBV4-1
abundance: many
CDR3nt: TGCGCCAGCAGGAGTATGAACACTGAAGCTTTCTTT
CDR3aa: CASRSMNTEAFF